This TCR beta chain originates from a study of beta chain features in type 1 diabetes. As for this clone: The antigen is not known.

Study-wide points: Because the template was cDNA, high-expressing cells might be over-represented. Naive, central memory and Treg TCRB repertoires appeared more alike in patients than in healthy donors.

The investigators reverse transcribed all of the isolated RNA, so they sequenced expressed TCRB transcripts. Some clones are missing from TCRdb's copy, which holds only in-frame ones; the method was immunoSEQ multiplex PCR. The sample records fewer than 150,000 clones, 6.9% being singletons. Purity of each sorted population was above 98%. The CDR3 consists of 15 residues. The germline V and J ends were trimmed by 1 base and 1 base, with 9 bases remaining between them. CDR1 is MNHNY and CDR2 is SVGAGI in the germline V gene (reference sequence). This sequence joins TRBV6-6 and TRBJ2-3, with D maybe TRBD2 (6 bases). This TCR was recovered from a young woman in good health. Sequencing was carried out using central memory CD4+ T cells from blood. The CDR3 bases are TGTGCCAGCAGTTACTGGCCTAGCGGCACAGATACGCAGTATTTT. Translated, it gives CASSYWPSGTDTQYF.